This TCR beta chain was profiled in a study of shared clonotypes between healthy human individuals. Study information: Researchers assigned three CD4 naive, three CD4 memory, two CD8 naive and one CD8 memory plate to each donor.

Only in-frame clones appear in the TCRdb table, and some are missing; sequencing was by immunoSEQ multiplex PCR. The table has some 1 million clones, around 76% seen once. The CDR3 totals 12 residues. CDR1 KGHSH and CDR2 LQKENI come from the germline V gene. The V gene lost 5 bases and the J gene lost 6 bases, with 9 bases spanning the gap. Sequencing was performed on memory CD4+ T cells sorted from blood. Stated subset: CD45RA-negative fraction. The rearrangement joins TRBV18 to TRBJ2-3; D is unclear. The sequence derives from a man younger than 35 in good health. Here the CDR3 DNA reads TGTGCCAGCTCAACGGCTGGGGATACGCAGTATTTT. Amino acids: CASSTAGDTQYF.